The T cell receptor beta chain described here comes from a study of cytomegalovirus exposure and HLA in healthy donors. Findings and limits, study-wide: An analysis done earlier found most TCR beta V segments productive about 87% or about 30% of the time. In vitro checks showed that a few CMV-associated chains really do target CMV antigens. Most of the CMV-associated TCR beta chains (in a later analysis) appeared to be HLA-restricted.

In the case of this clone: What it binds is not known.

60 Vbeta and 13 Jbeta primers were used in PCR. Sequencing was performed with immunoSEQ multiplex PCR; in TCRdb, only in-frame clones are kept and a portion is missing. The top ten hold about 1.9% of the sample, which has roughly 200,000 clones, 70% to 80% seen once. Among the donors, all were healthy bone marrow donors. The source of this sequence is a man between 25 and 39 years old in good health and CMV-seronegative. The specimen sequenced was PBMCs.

The DNA for the CDR3 is TGTGCCAGCAGCCCCCCAGAGGGTAACGAGCAGTACTTC. Amino acid sequence: CASSPPEGNEQYF. The V call is TRBV7-9, the J call TRBJ2-7; perhaps TRBD2 as D (5 bases). Deletions cut 5 bases from V and 5 bases from J, with 13 bases between. CDR1 is SEHNR and CDR2 is FQNEAQ in the germline V gene (reference sequence). CDR3 size: 13 residues.